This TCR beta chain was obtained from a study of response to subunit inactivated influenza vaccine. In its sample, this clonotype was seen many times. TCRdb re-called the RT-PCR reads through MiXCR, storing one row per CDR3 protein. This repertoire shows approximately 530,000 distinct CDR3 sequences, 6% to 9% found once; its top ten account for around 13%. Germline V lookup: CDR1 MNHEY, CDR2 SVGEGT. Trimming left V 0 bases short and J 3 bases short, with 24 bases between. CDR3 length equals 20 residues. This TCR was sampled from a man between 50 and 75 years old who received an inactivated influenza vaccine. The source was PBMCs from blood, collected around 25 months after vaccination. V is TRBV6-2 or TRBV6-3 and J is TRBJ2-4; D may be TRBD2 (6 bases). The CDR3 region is CASSYSVVSPFVGGKNIQYF. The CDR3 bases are TGTGCCAGCAGTTACTCCGTCGTGTCCCCATTTGTCGGGGGCAAAAACATTCAGTACTTC.